This is a list of T cell receptor beta chains from one sample in a study of blood T cell repertoires in COVID-19. Measured with immunoSEQ multiplex PCR; TCRdb has only the in-frame clones, and not every one. This sample carries a few hundred thousand clones, about 88% of them seen once, and the ten largest clones take about 7.1%. The sequencing sample was made of peripheral blood. Receptors originate from a woman aged 70-85 years with active or convalescent COVID-19. The CDR3 runs from the conserved cysteine through the conserved F or W. D genes are given only for firm matches. Expanded clones get a size class; other rows say once, few or many, or leave the size out.

CDR3 DNA	CDR3 protein	J gene	CDR3 length	clone size	V gene	D gene
TGTGCCAGCAGCCTGAACTTAATCCCGCAAGAGACCCAGTACTTC	CASSLNLIPQETQYF	TRBJ2-5	15	.	TRBV5-8	.
TGTGCCACCAGTGATCCCCTTTCAGGGGGCAGTTACAATGAGCAGTTCTTC	CATSDPLSGGSYNEQFF	TRBJ2-1	17	.	TRBV24-1	TRBD1
TGCGCCAGCAGCCAAGAAGTGGCCGCTAATTCACCCCTCCACTTT	CASSQEVAANSPLHF	TRBJ1-6	15	.	TRBV4-1	.
TGTGCCACCAGTGCCCATGCACAGGGTGAGGGCAATCAGCCCCAGCATTTT	CATSAHAQGEGNQPQHF	TRBJ1-5	17	.	TRBV24-1	.
TGTGCCAGCAGCCAAGAGGGGCCTCTCAATGAGCAGTTCTTC	CASSQEGPLNEQFF	TRBJ2-1	14	once	TRBV3-1/TRBV3-2	.
TGTGCCAGCAGCTTAAGGACAGGGGGAGATCAGCCCCAGCATTTT	CASSLRTGGDQPQHF	TRBJ1-5	15	.	TRBV7-2	TRBD1
TGTGCCAGCAGCCTAGGACAGGGCAATCAGCCCCAGCATTTT	CASSLGQGNQPQHF	TRBJ1-5	14	.	TRBV3-1/TRBV3-2	TRBD1
TGTGCCAGCAGCTTAGCAGGGGCTGGCACGGATACGCAGTATTTT	CASSLAGAGTDTQYF	TRBJ2-3	15	.	TRBV7-2	.
TGTGCCAGCAGCCAGGGACTAGCGGGCAATGAGCAGTTCTTC	CASSQGLAGNEQFF	TRBJ2-1	14	.	TRBV7-3	TRBD2
TGTGCCAGCAGCAAAGACGGGGGCGGGGACAGGGGACCCCATAGCAATCAGCCCCAGCATTTT	CASSKDGGGDRGPHSNQPQHF	TRBJ1-5	21	.	TRBV21-1	.
TGTGCCAGCAGCAAAAAGACAGGGGAAGGTGGCTACACCTTC	CASSKKTGEGGYTF	TRBJ1-2	14	.	TRBV7-8	TRBD1
TGTGCCAGCAGCTCCAACAGGGTGATGCGTTCCGAGCAGTACTTC	CASSSNRVMRSEQYF	TRBJ2-7	15	.	TRBV7-2	.
TGTGCCACAGTACTAGAAGAGGAGGGCTCCTACGAGCAGTACTTC	CATVLEEEGSYEQYF	TRBJ2-7	15	.	TRBV19	.
TGTGCCGCAGGGTACACTGAAGCTTTCTTT	CAAGYTEAFF	TRBJ1-1	10	.	TRBV19	.